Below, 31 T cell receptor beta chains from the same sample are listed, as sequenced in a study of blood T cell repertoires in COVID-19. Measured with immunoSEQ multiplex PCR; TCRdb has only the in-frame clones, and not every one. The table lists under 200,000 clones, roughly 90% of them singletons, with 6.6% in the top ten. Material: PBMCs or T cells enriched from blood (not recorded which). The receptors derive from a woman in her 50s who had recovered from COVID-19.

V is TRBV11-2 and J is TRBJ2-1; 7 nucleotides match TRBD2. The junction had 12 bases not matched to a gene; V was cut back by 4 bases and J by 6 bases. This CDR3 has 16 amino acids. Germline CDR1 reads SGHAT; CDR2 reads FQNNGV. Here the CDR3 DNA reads TGTGCCAGCAGCTCCCCACGCGGGGGAGCCCGCAATGAGCAGTTCTTC. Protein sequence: CASSSPRGGARNEQFF.

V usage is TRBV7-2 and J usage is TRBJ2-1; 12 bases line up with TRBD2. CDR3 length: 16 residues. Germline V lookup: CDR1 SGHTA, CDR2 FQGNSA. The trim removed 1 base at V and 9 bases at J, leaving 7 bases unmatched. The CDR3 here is CASSLGPSGGVGEQFF. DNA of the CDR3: TGTGCCAGCAGCTTAGGCCCTAGCGGGGGGGTCGGTGAGCAGTTCTTC.

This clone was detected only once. The CDR3 reads CASSPEGSGGYEQYF. The CDR3 nucleotides are TGTGCCAGCAGTCCCGAGGGTAGCGGGGGATACGAGCAGTACTTC. The chain combines TRBV6-5 with TRBJ2-7; 9 nucleotides agree with TRBD2. This CDR3 comprises 15 residues. In germline, CDR1 is MNHEY, CDR2 SVGAGI. V was clipped by 5 bases and J by 4 bases; unmatched bases: 9.

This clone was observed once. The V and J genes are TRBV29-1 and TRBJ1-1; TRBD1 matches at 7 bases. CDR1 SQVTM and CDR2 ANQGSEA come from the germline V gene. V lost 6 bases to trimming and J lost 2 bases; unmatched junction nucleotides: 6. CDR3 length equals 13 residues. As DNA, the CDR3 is TGCAGCGTCGTGGGACAGAGAAACACTGAAGCTTTCTTT. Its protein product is CSVVGQRNTEAFF.

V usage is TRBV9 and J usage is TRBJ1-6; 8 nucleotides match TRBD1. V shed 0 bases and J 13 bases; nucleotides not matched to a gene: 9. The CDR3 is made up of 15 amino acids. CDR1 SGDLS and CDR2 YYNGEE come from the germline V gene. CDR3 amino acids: CASSVVPGGSSPLHF. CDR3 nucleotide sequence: TGTGCCAGCAGCGTAGTCCCAGGGGGCTCTTCTCCCCTCCACTTT.

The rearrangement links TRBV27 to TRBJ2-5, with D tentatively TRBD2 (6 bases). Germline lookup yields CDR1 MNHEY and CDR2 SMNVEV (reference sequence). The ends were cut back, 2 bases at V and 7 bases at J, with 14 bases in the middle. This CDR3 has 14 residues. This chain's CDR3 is CASSLRSASVTQYF. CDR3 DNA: TGTGCCAGCAGTTTAAGGTCGGCTAGCGTGACCCAGTACTTC.

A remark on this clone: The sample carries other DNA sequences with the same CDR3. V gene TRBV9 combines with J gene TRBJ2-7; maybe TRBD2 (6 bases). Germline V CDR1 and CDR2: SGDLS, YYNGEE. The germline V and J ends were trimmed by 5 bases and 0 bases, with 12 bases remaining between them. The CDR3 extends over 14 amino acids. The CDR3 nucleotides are TGTGCCAGCAGTCCAGCCGGGAGCTCCTACGAGCAGTACTTC. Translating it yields CASSPAGSSYEQYF.

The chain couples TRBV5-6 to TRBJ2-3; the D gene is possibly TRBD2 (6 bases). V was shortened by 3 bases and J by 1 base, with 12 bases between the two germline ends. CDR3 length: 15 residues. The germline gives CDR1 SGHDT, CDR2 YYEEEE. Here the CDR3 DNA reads TGTGCCAGCAGCTGGGCTGGCGGGGGCACAGATACGCAGTATTTT. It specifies CASSWAGGGTDTQYF.

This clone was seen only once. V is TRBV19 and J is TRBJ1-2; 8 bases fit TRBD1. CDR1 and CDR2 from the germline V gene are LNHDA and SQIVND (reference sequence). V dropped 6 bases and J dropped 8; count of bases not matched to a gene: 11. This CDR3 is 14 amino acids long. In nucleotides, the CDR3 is TGTGCCAGTAGGATTTCGACAGGGGCTAAAGGCTACACCTTC. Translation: CASRISTGAKGYTF.

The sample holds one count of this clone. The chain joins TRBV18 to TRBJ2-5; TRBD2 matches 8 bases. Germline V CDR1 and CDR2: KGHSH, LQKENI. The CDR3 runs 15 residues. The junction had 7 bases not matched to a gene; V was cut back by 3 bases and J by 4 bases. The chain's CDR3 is CASSPRGAGGETQYF. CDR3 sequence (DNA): TGTGCCAGCTCACCGAGGGGCGCGGGGGGAGAGACCCAGTACTTC.

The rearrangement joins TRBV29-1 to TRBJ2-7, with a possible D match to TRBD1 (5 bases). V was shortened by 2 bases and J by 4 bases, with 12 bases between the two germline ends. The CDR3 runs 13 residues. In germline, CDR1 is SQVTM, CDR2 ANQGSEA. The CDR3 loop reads CSVELQGLYEQYF. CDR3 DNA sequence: TGCAGCGTTGAACTTCAGGGATTATACGAGCAGTACTTC.

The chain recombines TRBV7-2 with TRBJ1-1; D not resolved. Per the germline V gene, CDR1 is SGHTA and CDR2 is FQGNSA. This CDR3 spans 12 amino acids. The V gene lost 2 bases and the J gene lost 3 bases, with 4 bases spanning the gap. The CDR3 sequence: CASSLTDTEAFF. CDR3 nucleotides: TGTGCCAGCAGCTTAACGGACACTGAAGCTTTCTTT.

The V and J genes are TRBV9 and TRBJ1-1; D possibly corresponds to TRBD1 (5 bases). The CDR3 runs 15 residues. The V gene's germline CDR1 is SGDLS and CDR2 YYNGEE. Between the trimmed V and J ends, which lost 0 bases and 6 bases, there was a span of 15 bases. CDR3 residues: CASSVGGVVNAEAFF. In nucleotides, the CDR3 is TGTGCCAGCAGCGTAGGGGGGGTGGTTAACGCTGAAGCTTTCTTT.

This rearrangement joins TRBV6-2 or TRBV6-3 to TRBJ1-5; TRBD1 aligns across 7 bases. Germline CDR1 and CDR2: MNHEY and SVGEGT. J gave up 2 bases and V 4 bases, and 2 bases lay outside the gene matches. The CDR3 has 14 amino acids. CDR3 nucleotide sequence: TGTGCCAGCAGTTGGACAGGCGGCAATCAGCCCCAGCATTTT. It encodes CASSWTGGNQPQHF.

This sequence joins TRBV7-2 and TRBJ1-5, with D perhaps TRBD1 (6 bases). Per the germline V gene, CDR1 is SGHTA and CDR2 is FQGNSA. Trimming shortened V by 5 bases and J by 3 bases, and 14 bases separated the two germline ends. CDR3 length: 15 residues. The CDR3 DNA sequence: TGTGCCAGCAGCGCTCGACAGGTGTTCAATCAGCCCCAGCATTTT. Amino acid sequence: CASSARQVFNQPQHF.

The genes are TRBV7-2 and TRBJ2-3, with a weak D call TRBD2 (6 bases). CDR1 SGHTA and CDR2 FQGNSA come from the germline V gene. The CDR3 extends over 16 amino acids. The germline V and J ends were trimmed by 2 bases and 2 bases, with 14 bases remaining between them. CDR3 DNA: TGTGCCAGCAGCTTACAGGGCGGGATCTACACAGATACGCAGTATTTT. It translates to CASSLQGGIYTDTQYF.

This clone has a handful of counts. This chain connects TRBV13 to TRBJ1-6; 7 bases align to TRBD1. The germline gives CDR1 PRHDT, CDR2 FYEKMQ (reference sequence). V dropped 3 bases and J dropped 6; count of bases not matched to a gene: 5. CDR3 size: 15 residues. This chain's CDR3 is CASSFLTGPNSPLHF. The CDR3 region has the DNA TGTGCCAGCAGCTTCCTGACAGGGCCTAATTCACCCCTCCACTTT.

CDR3 in DNA: TGTGCCAGTAGGCCCAGGGGGCGTGAAAAACTGTTTTTT. Encoded protein: CASRPRGREKLFF. The rearrangement links TRBV19 to TRBJ1-4, with 8 positions matching TRBD1. The CDR3 has 13 amino acids. The V segment lost 6 bases and the J segment 7 bases; nucleotides outside the gene matches: 4. Per the germline V gene, CDR1 is LNHDA and CDR2 is SQIVND (reference sequence). The complete variable domain, with remaining parts taken from reference TRBV19 and TRBJ1-4, reads DGGITQSPKYLFRKEGQNVTLSCEQNLNHDAMYWYRQDPGQGLRLIYYSQIVNDFQKGDIAEGYSVSREKKESFPLTVTSAQKNPTAFYLCASRPRGREKLFFGSGTQLSVL.

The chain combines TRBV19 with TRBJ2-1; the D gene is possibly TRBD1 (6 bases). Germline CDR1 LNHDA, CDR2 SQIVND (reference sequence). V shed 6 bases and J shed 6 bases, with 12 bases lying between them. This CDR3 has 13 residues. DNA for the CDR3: TGTGCCAGTAGCAGCTGGGGGCCCAATGAGCAGTTCTTC. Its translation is CASSSWGPNEQFF.

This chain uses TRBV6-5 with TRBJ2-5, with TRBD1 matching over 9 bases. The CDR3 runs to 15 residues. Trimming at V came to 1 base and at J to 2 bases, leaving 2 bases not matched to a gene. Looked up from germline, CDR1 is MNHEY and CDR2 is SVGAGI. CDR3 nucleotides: TGTGCCAGCAGTTACTTGGGGACAGGGCAAGAGACCCAGTACTTC. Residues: CASSYLGTGQETQYF.

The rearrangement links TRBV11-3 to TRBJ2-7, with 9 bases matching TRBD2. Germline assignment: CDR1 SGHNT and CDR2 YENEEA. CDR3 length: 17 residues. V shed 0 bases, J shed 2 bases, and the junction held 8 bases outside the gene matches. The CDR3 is CASSLDAPQREAYEQYF. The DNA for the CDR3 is TGTGCCAGCAGCTTAGATGCCCCCCAGCGGGAGGCCTACGAGCAGTACTTC.

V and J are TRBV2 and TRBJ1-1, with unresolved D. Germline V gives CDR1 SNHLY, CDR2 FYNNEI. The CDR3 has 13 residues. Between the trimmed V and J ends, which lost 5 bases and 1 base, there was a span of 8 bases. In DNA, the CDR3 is TGTGCCAGCAGTTACCGGGGGAACACTGAAGCTTTCTTT. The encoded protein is CASSYRGNTEAFF. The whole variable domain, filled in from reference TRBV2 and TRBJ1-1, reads EPEVTQTPSHQVTQMGQEVILRCVPISNHLYFYWYRQILGQKVEFLVSFYNNEISEKSEIFDDQFSVERPDGSNFTLKIRSTKLEDSAMYFCASSYRGNTEAFFGQGTRLTVV.

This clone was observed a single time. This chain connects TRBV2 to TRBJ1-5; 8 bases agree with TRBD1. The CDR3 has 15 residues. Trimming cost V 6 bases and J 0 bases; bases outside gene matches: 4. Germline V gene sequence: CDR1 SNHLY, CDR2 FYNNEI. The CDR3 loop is CASRGQEISNQPQHF. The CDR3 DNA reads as TGTGCCAGCAGGGGACAGGAAATTAGCAATCAGCCCCAGCATTTT.

CDR3 coding DNA: TGTGCCTGGAGTCAGGGAGAGACCCAGTACTTC. Translating it yields CAWSQGETQYF. V is TRBV30 and J is TRBJ2-5, with D possibly TRBD1 on 5 matching bases. Per germline, CDR1 GTSNPN and CDR2 SVGIG (reference sequence). The length of the CDR3 is 11 residues. V was pared by 2 bases and J by 4 bases, with 5 bases between.

The CDR3 reads CASSLRQGPDTEAFF. As DNA, the CDR3 is TGTGCCAGCTCACTCAGACAGGGTCCGGACACTGAAGCTTTCTTT. J is TRBJ1-1 and V is TRBV18, with 7 bases lining up with TRBD1. Trimming at V came to 4 bases and at J to 3 bases, leaving 8 bases not matched to a gene. The CDR3 consists of 15 residues. CDR1 and CDR2 (germline): KGHSH, LQKENI.

CDR3 sequence (DNA): TGTGCCAGCAGCGCACGGACAGGGAGGCGTGAAAAACTGTTTTTT. It specifies CASSARTGRREKLFF. V usage is TRBV7-2 and J usage is TRBJ1-4, with 8 bases aligning to TRBD1. The CDR3 has 15 amino acids. CDR1 SGHTA and CDR2 FQGNSA come from the germline V gene. Losses at the gene ends were 5 bases for V and 7 bases for J; bases not matched to a gene: 9. Variable domain in full (rest from reference TRBV7-2 and TRBJ1-4): GAGVSQSPSNKVTEKGKDVELRCDPISGHTALYWYRQSLGQGLEFLIYFQGNSAPDKSGLPSDRFSAERTGGSVSTLTIQRTQQEDSAVYLCASSARTGRREKLFFGSGTQLSVL.

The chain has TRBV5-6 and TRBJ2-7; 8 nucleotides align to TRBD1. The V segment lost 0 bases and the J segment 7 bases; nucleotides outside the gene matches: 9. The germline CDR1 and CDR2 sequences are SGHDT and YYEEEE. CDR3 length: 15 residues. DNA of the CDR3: TGTGCCAGCAGCTTGGCTGGCAGGGGGCAATGGGAGCAGTACTTC. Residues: CASSLAGRGQWEQYF.

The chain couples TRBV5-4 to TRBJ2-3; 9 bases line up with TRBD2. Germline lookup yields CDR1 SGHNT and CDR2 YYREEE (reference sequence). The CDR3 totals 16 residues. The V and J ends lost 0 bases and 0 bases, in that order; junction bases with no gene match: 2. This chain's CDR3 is CASSLGSGGSTDTQYF. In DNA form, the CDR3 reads TGTGCCAGCAGCTTGGGAAGCGGGGGGAGCACAGATACGCAGTATTTT.

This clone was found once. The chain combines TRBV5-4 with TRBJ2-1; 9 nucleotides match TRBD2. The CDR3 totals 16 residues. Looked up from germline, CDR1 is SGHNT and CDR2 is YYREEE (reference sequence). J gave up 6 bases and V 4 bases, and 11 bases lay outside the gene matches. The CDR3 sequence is CASSLNPSGAGNEQFF. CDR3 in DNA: TGTGCCAGCAGCCTGAACCCTAGCGGGGCCGGCAATGAGCAGTTCTTC.

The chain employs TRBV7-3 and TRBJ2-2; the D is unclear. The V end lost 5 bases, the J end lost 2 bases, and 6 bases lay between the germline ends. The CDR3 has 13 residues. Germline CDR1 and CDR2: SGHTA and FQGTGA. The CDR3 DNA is TGTGCCAGCAGCCCCCTTAACACCGGGGAGCTGTTTTTT. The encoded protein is CASSPLNTGELFF.

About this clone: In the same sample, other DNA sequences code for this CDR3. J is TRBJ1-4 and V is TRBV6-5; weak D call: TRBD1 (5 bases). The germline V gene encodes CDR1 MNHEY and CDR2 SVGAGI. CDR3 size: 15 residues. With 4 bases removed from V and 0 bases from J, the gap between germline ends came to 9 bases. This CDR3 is CASSLDSATNEKLFF. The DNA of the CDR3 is TGTGCCAGCAGTTTAGACAGTGCAACTAATGAAAAACTGTTTTTT.